This entry is about one T cell receptor (beta chain). From the 5' RACE reads, TCRdb called clonotypes with MiXCR, one entry per CDR3 protein. The table lists around 300,000 distinct CDR3 sequences, roughly 14% of them singletons, with approximately 1% in the top ten. The data belong to a study of CD8 T cells in ankylosing spondylitis. The V end lost 7 bases, the J end lost 3 bases, and 25 bases lay between the germline ends. This CDR3 has 17 amino acids. The clonotype was recovered from a male donor with ankylosing spondylitis or in good health (not recorded which). The specimen sequenced was blood, either unsorted or a sorted T cell fraction (not recorded which). V is TRBV12-3 or TRBV12-4 and J is TRBJ2-7; D may be TRBD2 (6 bases). The CDR3 protein is CASTPRGGGERSYEQYF. CDR3 DNA sequence: TGTGCCAGCACCCCGAGGGGTGGCGGGGAGCGGAGCTACGAGCAGTACTTC.